This TCR beta chain stems from a study of T cells after posttransplantation cyclophosphamide. A marrow graft followed busulfan-fludarabine conditioning, with cyclophosphamide on days +3 and +4. Some clones are missing from TCRdb's copy, which holds only in-frame ones; the method was immunoSEQ multiplex PCR. The profile covers some 4,100 clones, none occurring a single time. This clone has a count of ten or more. Its specificity is not known. Trimming removed 2 bases at V and 6 bases at J, with 17 bases between. Per germline, CDR1 SGHDT and CDR2 YYEEEE. The CDR3 is 15 residues long. Study-wide points: Recipient CMV seropositivity and CMV reactivation strongly tracked TRB clonality. Skin or GI-infiltrating T cells shared few TRB sequences with blood.

The receptor was derived from a female patient between 18 and 35 years old who received an allogeneic stem cell transplant from an unrelated donor, was CMV-positive, and had acute GVHD only. Part of the T cells may come from the graft donor. This specimen consisted of PBMCs, obtained after allogeneic stem cell transplant with posttransplant cyclophosphamide. The chain uses TRBV5-6 and TRBJ1-2, with D possibly TRBD1 on 6 matching bases. CDR3 nucleotide sequence: TGTGCCAGCAGCTTCCCCGGGGGGGGCAGGGATGGCTACACCTTC. Amino acids: CASSFPGGGRDGYTF.